The 21 T cell receptor beta chains reported below all come from one sample, sequenced in a study of blood T cell repertoires in COVID-19. Clones were read by immunoSEQ multiplex PCR, and TCRdb kept only the in-frame ones, dropping some. The data hold 200,000 to 250,000 clones, with roughly 87% observed a single time. Specimen: peripheral blood. These receptors all come from a man aged 35-49 years with active or convalescent COVID-19.

This clone has just one count. The chain carries TRBV28 and TRBJ2-3; TRBD2 is a possible D gene (6 bases). Trimming took off 6 bases at V and 0 bases at J, with 10 bases between the two ends. The CDR3 loop spans 14 amino acids. Germline assignment: CDR1 MDHEN and CDR2 SYDVKM. Here the CDR3 DNA reads TGTGCCAGCAGCCGGGGGACTAGCACAGATACGCAGTATTTT. It codes for CASSRGTSTDTQYF.

This clone was observed once. The rearrangement uses TRBV6-1 and TRBJ2-7, with 10 positions matching TRBD1. V shed 2 bases, J shed 3 bases, and the junction held 4 bases outside the gene matches. Germline V CDR1 and CDR2: MNHNS, SASEGT. This CDR3 comprises 15 residues. The CDR3 DNA reads TGTGCCAGCAGTGAAAGGCGGACAGGGGGCTACGAGCAGTACTTC. Translation gives CASSERRTGGYEQYF.

The chain carries TRBV28 and TRBJ1-1, with a tentative D call TRBD1 (6 bases). V lost 6 bases, J lost 1 base, and 18 bases lay in between. The CDR3 is 16 amino acids. Germline CDR1 MDHEN, CDR2 SYDVKM. This CDR3 reads CASRGAGAQRNTEAFF. In nucleotides, the CDR3 is TGTGCCAGCAGGGGGGCCGGGGCCCAAAGGAACACTGAAGCTTTCTTT.

CDR3 residues: CASSGLLLGTDTQYF. The CDR3 coding sequence is TGTGCCAGTTCGGGACTCCTCTTAGGCACAGATACGCAGTATTTT. The chain combines TRBV28 with TRBJ2-3; D is perhaps TRBD2 (6 bases). V was clipped by 9 bases and J by 1 base, with 17 bases between them. Germline V gene lookup returns CDR1 MDHEN and CDR2 SYDVKM. The CDR3 consists of 15 residues.

The chain has TRBV6-6 and TRBJ1-1; no reliable D call. Deletions cut 1 base from V and 3 bases from J, with 12 bases between. Germline CDR1 is MNHNY and CDR2 is SVGAGI (reference sequence). The CDR3 sequence is 15 residues long. The CDR3 coding sequence is TGTGCCAGCAGTTACTTGGCCCGGCGGGACACTGAAGCTTTCTTT. As protein: CASSYLARRDTEAFF.

The rearrangement uses TRBV12-3 or TRBV12-4 and TRBJ1-3, with D perhaps TRBD1 (5 bases). Trimming removed 7 bases at V and 8 bases at J, with 12 bases between. The CDR3 covers 12 residues. The CDR3 protein is CASTRGGDTIYF. CDR3 in DNA: TGTGCCAGCACCCGGGGGGGGGACACCATATATTTT.

This chain joins TRBV13 and TRBJ1-1, with D unresolved. Germline V CDR1 and CDR2: PRHDT, FYEKMQ (reference sequence). The length of the CDR3 is 15 residues. The V end was cut by 3 bases, the J end by 4 bases, with 15 bases between. The CDR3 here is CASSFSRERSTEAFF. In DNA form, the CDR3 reads TGTGCCAGCAGCTTTTCCCGGGAGCGGAGCACTGAAGCTTTCTTT. Combining the CDR3 with reference TRBV13 and TRBJ1-1 gives the whole variable domain AAGVIQSPRHLIKEKRETATLKCYPIPRHDTVYWYQQGPGQDPQFLISFYEKMQSDKGSIPDRFSAQQFSDYHSELNMSSLELGDSALYFCASSFSRERSTEAFFGQGTRLTVV.

This sequence joins TRBV9 and TRBJ2-3; D is ambiguous. CDR3 length: 15 amino acids. CDR1 is SGDLS and CDR2 is YYNGEE in the germline V gene. V dropped 0 bases and J dropped 0 bases, with 8 bases sitting between them. The CDR3 DNA reads TGTGCCAGCAGCGTAGCAGGAATTAGCACAGATACGCAGTATTTT. The encoded protein is CASSVAGISTDTQYF.

This sequence joins TRBV6-1 and TRBJ2-7; 14 bases are a match to TRBD2. Germline V gives CDR1 MNHNS, CDR2 SASEGT. The CDR3 runs to 18 residues. V lost 2 bases to trimming and J lost 5 bases; unmatched junction nucleotides: 11. CDR3 in DNA: TGTGCCAGCAGTGAAAGGGGGACTAGCGGGGGAGTCTTCAACGAGCAGTACTTC. Protein sequence: CASSERGTSGGVFNEQYF.

The chain links TRBV27 to TRBJ1-2; 7 positions match TRBD1. The V gene's germline CDR1 is MNHEY and CDR2 SMNVEV (reference sequence). Germline trimming cut 5 bases from V and 2 bases from J; bases unmatched to any gene: 5. CDR3 length: 14 amino acids. DNA of the CDR3: TGTGCCAGCAGTCCAGACAGGGAGAACTATGGCTACACCTTC. Translation gives CASSPDRENYGYTF.

This chain links TRBV19 with TRBJ1-2; 8 positions match TRBD1. J gave up 3 bases and V 5 bases, and 8 bases lay outside the gene matches. The germline V gene encodes CDR1 LNHDA and CDR2 SQIVND (reference sequence). The CDR3 sequence is 15 residues long. CDR3 protein: CASSFQGARYYGYTF. DNA of the CDR3: TGTGCCAGTAGTTTCCAGGGGGCGAGATACTATGGCTACACCTTC.

The chain has TRBV25-1 and TRBJ1-5; 7 nucleotides align to TRBD1. The CDR3 is 15 residues long. V gave up 4 bases and J gave up 5 bases; unmatched junction bases: 8. Germline V gene lookup returns CDR1 MGHDK and CDR2 SYGVNS. The CDR3 spells CASSGGGGADQPQHF. The CDR3, as DNA: TGTGCCAGCAGTGGAGGAGGGGGCGCGGATCAGCCCCAGCATTTT.

The chain couples TRBV30 to TRBJ2-7; D might be TRBD1 (6 bases). Trimming removed 3 bases from V and 7 bases from J, with 13 bases in between. The germline V gene has CDR1 GTSNPN and CDR2 SVGIG (reference sequence). The CDR3 sequence is 12 residues long. CDR3 DNA sequence: TGTGCCTGGAGCCTCACAGGGCAAGAGCAGTACTTC. This encodes CAWSLTGQEQYF.

J is TRBJ1-1 and V is TRBV18; 8 bases are a match to TRBD1. The germline CDR1 and CDR2 sequences are KGHSH and LQKENI. V lost 4 bases, J lost 2 bases, and 9 bases stayed unmatched. This CDR3 is 16 amino acids long. The CDR3 sequence: CASSHDRGLSNTEAFF. The DNA of the CDR3 is TGTGCCAGCTCACATGACAGGGGCTTGAGTAACACTGAAGCTTTCTTT.

Details on this clone: The sample has other DNA sequences that encode this CDR3 too. The V gene is TRBV28, the J gene TRBJ1-1; the D is unclear. In germline, CDR1 is MDHEN, CDR2 SYDVKM. The CDR3 totals 12 residues. The ends were cut back, 4 bases at V and 2 bases at J, with 5 bases in the middle. The CDR3 DNA follows: TGTGCCAGCAGTTACAGAAACACTGAAGCTTTCTTT. It codes for CASSYRNTEAFF.

This chain joins TRBV29-1 and TRBJ1-1; unclear D gene. In germline, CDR1 is SQVTM, CDR2 ANQGSEA. The CDR3 length is 14 residues. Trimming took 3 bases from V and 3 from J, leaving 14 bases between them. CDR3 in amino acids: CSVEDETRDTEAFF. As DNA, the CDR3 is TGCAGCGTTGAGGATGAGACCCGGGACACTGAAGCTTTCTTT.

This clone has just one count. The V call is TRBV15, the J call TRBJ1-6; weak D call: TRBD1 (6 bases). Trimming pared 6 bases from V and 2 bases from J, leaving 8 bases between. Germline V gene sequence: CDR1 LNHNV, CDR2 YYDKDF (reference sequence). The CDR3 runs to 14 residues. The CDR3: CATSGQTYNSPLHF. For the CDR3, the DNA is TGTGCCACCAGTGGACAGACCTATAATTCACCCCTCCACTTT.

The V and J genes are TRBV14 and TRBJ1-2, with a weak D call TRBD1 (5 bases). Trimming took 3 bases from V and 6 from J, leaving 11 bases between them. The length of the CDR3 is 13 residues. The germline gives CDR1 SGHDN, CDR2 FVKESK. CDR3 DNA: TGTGCCAGCAGCCACCAGGGTAGAGATGGCTACACCTTC. It is translated as CASSHQGRDGYTF.

The CDR3 region has the DNA TGTGCCAGCAGCTCGGGACAGCGTAATGAAAAACTGTTTTTT. The encoded protein is CASSSGQRNEKLFF. The chain combines TRBV5-4 with TRBJ1-4; TRBD1 agrees at 7 bases. Germline CDR1 SGHNT, CDR2 YYREEE (reference sequence). CDR3 length equals 14 residues. The ends lost 3 bases at V and 4 bases at J; junction bases unmatched: 3.

The V and J genes are TRBV4-2 and TRBJ1-1; D is ambiguous. Trimming left V 0 bases short and J 1 base short, with 6 bases between. Germline assignment: CDR1 LGHNA and CDR2 YNFKEQ. This CDR3 spans 14 amino acids. CDR3 DNA sequence: TGTGCCAGCAGCCAAGAATCTTGGAACACTGAAGCTTTCTTT. It codes for CASSQESWNTEAFF.

The CDR3 reads CASTMPWRTEAFF. The CDR3 DNA reads TGTGCCAGCACAATGCCCTGGAGGACTGAAGCTTTCTTT. This chain joins TRBV28 and TRBJ1-1, with D unclear. Germline-derived CDR1 and CDR2 are MDHEN and SYDVKM. Between the trimmed V and J ends, which lost 7 bases and 5 bases, there was a span of 14 bases. The CDR3 loop spans 13 amino acids. Looking up the rest from reference TRBV28 and TRBJ1-1 gives the full variable domain: DVKVTQSSRYLVKRTGEKVFLECVQDMDHENMFWYRQDPGLGLRLIYFSYDVKMKEKGDIPEGYSVSREKKERFSLILESASTNQTSMYLCASTMPWRTEAFFGQGTRLTVV.